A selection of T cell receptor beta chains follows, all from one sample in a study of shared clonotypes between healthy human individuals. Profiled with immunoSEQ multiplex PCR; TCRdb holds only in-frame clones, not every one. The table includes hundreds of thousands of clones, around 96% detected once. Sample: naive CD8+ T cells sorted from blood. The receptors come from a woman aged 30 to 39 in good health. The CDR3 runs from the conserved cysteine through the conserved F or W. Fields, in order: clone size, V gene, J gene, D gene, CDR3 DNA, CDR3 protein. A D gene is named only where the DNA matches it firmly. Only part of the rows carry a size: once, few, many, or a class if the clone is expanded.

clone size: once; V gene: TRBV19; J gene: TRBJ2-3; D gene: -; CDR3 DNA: TGTGCCAGTAGTATCTTTGTCTTTTCCTCCACAGATACGCAGTATTTT; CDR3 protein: CASSIFVFSSTDTQYF
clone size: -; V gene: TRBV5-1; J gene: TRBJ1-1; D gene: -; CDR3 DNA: TGCGCCAGCAGTCCCTCGGACAGCATGAACACTGAAGCTTTCTTT; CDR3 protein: CASSPSDSMNTEAFF
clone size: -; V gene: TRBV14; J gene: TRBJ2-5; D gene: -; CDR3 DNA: TGTGCCAGCAGCCAAGCCTCTTACCCTGAGACCCAGTACTTC; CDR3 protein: CASSQASYPETQYF
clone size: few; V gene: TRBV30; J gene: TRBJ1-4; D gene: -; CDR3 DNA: TGTGCCTGGAGTATCGGGCAGGGGAGTGAAAAACTGTTTTTT; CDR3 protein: CAWSIGQGSEKLFF
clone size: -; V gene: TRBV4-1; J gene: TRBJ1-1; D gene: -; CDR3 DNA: TGCGCCAGCAGCCAAGGCGGAGACGCAGCTTTCTTT; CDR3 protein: CASSQGGDAAFF
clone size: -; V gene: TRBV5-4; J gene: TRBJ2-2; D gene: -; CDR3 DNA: TGTGCCAGCAGCATCACGGGGACCGGGGAGCTGTTTTTT; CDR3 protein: CASSITGTGELFF
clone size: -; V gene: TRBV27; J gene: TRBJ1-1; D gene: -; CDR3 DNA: TGTGCCAGCAGTTTACGGGAGGGGAACACTGAAGCTTTCTTT; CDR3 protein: CASSLREGNTEAFF
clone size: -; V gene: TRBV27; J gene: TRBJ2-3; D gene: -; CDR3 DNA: TGTGCCAGCATACGTCCCTTGAGCACAGATACGCAGTATTTT; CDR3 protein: CASIRPLSTDTQYF
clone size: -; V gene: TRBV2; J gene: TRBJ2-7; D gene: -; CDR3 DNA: TGTGCCAGCAGCCTAGGACTGAATTACGAGCAGTACTTC; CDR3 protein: CASSLGLNYEQYF
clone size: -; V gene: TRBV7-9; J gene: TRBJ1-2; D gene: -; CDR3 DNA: TGTGCCAGCAGCCCTACCGAGGACTACGTGGGCACCTTC; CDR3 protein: CASSPTEDYVGTF
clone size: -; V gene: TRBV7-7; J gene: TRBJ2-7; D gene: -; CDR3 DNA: TGTGCCAGCAGCTTAAGTGGGGGCAGGGAGCAGTACTTC; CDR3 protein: CASSLSGGREQYF
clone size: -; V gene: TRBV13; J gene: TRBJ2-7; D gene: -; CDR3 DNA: TGTGCCAGCGAGGGGGGCCCCCACTACGAGCAGTACTTC; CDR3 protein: CASEGGPHYEQYF
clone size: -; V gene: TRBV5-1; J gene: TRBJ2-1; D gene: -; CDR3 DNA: TGCGCCAGCAGCTTGGCGCAGGGAGCCTACAATGAGCAGTTCTTC; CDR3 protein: CASSLAQGAYNEQFF
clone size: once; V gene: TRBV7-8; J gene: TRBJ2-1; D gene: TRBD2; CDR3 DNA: TGTGCCAGCAGTCCCACTGTACCCGGGAGGGTGAGCTCCTACAATGAGCAGTTCTTC; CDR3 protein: CASSPTVPGRVSSYNEQFF
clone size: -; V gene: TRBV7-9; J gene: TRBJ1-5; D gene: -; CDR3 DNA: TGTGCCAGCAGCTTAGACAACAGGGACGCGCTTTATAGCAATCAGCCCCAGCATTTT; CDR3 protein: CASSLDNRDALYSNQPQHF
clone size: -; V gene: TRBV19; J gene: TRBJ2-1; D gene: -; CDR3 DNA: TGTGCCAGTAGTATGTTCTACAATGAGCAGTTCTTC; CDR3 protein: CASSMFYNEQFF
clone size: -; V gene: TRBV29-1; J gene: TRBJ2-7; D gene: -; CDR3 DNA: TGCAGCGTTGGCCTTGCGTGGGGGGCCTCCTACGAGCAGTACTTC; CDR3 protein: CSVGLAWGASYEQYF
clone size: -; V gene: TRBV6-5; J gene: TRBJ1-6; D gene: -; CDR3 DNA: TGTGCCAGCAGTTACTCCAATTCACCCCTCCACTTT; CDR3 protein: CASSYSNSPLHF
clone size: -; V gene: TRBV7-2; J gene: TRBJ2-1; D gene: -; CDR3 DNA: TGTGCCAGCAGCTCCCGACTAGGAATTAATGAGCAGTTCTTC; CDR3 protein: CASSSRLGINEQFF
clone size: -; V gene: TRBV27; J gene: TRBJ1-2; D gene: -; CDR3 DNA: TGTGCCAGCAGTTTAACAGCAACTAACTATGGCTACACCTTC; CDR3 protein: CASSLTATNYGYTF
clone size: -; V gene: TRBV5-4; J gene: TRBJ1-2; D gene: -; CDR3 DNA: TGTGCCAGCAGTGCTACAAACAACCATTTGGGGAGCTATGGCTACACCTTC; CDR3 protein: CASSATNNHLGSYGYTF
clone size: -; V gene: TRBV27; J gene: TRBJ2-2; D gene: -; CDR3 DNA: TGTGCCACCGGACATGAGCGAGAAAACACCGGGGAGCTGTTTTTT; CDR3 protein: CATGHERENTGELFF
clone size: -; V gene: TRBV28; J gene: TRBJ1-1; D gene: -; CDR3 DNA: TGTGCCAGCAGTTCCCTAGGAGGGAACACTGAAGCTTTCTTT; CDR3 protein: CASSSLGGNTEAFF
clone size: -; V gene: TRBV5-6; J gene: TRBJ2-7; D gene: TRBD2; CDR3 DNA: TGTGCCAGCAGCCCGGGATCAGCGGGAGTGTACGAGCAGTACTTC; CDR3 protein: CASSPGSAGVYEQYF
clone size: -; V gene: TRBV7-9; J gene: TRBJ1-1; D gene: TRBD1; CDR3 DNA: TGTGCCAGCAGCTTAATGGAGGGGGCATCAGCTGAAGCTTTCTTT; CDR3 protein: CASSLMEGASAEAFF
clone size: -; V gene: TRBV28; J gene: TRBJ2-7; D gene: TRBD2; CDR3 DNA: TGTGCCAGCAGGCACCTAGCGGAACTCTACGAGCAGTACTTC; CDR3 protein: CASRHLAELYEQYF
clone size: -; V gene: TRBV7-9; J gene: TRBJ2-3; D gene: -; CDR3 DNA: TGTGCCAGCAGCTTGCCCCTCCGGGATACGCAGTATTTT; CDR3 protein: CASSLPLRDTQYF